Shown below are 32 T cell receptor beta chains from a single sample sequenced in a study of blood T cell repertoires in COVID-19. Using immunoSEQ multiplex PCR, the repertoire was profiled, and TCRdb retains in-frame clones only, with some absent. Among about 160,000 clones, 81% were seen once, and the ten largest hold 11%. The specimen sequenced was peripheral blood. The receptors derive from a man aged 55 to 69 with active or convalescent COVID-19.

Here the CDR3 reads CASSQDTARKSTEAFF. CDR3 coding DNA: TGTGCCAGCAGCCAAGACACTGCCCGAAAGAGCACTGAAGCTTTCTTT. The chain employs TRBV4-2 and TRBJ1-1; D is unclear. Germline CDR1 and CDR2: LGHNA and YNFKEQ. Trimming removed 0 bases at V and 4 bases at J, with 15 bases between. The CDR3 totals 16 residues.

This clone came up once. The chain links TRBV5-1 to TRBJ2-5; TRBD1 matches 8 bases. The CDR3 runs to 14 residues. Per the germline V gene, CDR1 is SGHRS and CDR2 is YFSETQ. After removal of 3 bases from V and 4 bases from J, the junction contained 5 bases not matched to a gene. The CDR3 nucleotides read TGCGCCAGCAGCTCCTCAGGGGGCCGAGAGACCCAGTACTTC. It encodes CASSSSGGRETQYF.

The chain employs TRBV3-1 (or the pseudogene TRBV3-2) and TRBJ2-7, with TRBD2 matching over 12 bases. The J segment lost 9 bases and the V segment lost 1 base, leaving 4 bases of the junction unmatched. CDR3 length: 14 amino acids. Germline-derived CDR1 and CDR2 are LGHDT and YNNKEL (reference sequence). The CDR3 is CASSQVGLAGGQYF. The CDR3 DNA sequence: TGTGCCAGCAGCCAAGTGGGACTAGCGGGCGGGCAGTACTTC.

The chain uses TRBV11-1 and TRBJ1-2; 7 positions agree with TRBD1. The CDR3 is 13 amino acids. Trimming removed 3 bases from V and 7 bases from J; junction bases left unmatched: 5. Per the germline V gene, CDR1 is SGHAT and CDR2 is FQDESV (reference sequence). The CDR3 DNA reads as TGTGCCAGCAGCTTCGACAGGGCTGGTGGCTACACCTTC. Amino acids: CASSFDRAGGYTF. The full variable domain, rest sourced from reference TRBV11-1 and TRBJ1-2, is EAEVAQSPRYKITEKSQAVAFWCDPISGHATLYWYRQILGQGPELLVQFQDESVVDDSQLPKDRFSAERLKGVDSTLKIQPAELGDSAMYLCASSFDRAGGYTFGSGTRLTVV.

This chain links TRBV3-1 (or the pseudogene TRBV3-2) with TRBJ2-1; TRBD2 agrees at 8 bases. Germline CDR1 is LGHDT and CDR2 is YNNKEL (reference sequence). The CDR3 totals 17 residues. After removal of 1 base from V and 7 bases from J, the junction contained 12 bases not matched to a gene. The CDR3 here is CASSQVGRDTGGNEQFF. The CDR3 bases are TGTGCCAGCAGCCAAGTTGGTCGGGACACGGGGGGGAATGAGCAGTTCTTC.

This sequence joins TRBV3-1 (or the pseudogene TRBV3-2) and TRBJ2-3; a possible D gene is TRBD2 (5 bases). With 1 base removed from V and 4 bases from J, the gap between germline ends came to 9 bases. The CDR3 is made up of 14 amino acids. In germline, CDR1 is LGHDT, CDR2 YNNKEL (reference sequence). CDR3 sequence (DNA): TGTGCCAGCAGCCAAGGGACTGCCGCAGATACGCAGTATTTT. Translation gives CASSQGTAADTQYF.

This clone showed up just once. The CDR3 protein is CASRELVNTEAFF. The CDR3 nucleotides read TGTGCCAGCAGGGAGCTGGTGAACACTGAAGCTTTCTTT. The chain carries TRBV12-3 or TRBV12-4 and TRBJ1-1; D unclear. V gave up 6 bases and J gave up 0 bases, with 8 bases separating them. The CDR3 loop spans 13 amino acids.

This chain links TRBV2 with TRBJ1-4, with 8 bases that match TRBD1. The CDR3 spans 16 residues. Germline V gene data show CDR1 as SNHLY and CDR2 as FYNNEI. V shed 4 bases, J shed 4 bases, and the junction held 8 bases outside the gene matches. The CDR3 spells CASSGFGTGRNEKLFF. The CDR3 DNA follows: TGTGCCAGCAGTGGGTTCGGGACAGGCCGTAATGAAAAACTGTTTTTT. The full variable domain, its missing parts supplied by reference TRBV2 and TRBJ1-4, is EPEVTQTPSHQVTQMGQEVILRCVPISNHLYFYWYRQILGQKVEFLVSFYNNEISEKSEIFDDQFSVERPDGSNFTLKIRSTKLEDSAMYFCASSGFGTGRNEKLFFGSGTQLSVL.

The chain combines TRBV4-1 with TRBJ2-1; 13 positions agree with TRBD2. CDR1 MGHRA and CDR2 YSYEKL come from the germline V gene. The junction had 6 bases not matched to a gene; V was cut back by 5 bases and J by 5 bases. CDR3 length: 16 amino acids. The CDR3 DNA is TGCGCCAGCAGCAGGACTAGCGGGGGTGTCGACAATGAGCAGTTCTTC. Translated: CASSRTSGGVDNEQFF.

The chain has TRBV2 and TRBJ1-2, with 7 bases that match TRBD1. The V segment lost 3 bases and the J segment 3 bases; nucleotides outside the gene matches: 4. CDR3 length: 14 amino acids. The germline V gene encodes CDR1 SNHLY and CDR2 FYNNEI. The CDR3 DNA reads TGTGCCAGCAGTGATCAAGGACAGGACTATGGCTACACCTTC. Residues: CASSDQGQDYGYTF.

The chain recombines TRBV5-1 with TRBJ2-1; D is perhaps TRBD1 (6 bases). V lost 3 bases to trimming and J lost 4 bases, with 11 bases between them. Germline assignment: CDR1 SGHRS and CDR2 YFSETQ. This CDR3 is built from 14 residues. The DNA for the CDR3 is TGCGCCAGCAGCTCCGGACAGATATACAATGAGCAGTTCTTC. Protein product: CASSSGQIYNEQFF.

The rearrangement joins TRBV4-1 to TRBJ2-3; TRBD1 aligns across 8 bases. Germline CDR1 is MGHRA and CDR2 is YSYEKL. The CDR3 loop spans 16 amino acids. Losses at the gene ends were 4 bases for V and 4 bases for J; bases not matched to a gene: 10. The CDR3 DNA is TGCGCCAGCAGCCCGAACTCCAACAGGGGGGCAGATACGCAGTATTTT. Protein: CASSPNSNRGADTQYF.

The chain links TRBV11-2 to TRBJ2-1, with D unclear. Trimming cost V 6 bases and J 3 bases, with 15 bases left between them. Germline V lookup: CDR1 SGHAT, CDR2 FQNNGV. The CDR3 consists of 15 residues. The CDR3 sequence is CASSSLVEFYNEQFF. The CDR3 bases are TGTGCCAGCAGTTCCCTAGTGGAATTCTACAATGAGCAGTTCTTC. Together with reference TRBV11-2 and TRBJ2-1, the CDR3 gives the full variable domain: EAGVAQSPRYKIIEKRQSVAFWCNPISGHATLYWYQQILGQGPKLLIQFQNNGVVDDSQLPKDRFSAERLKGVDSTLKIQPAKLEDSAVYLCASSSLVEFYNEQFFGPGTRLTVL.

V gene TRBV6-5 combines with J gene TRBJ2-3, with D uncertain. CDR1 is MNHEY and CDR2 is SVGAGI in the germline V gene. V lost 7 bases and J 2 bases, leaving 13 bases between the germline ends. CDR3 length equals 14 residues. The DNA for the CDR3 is TGTGCCAGCAAAGAGGCCACCTCCACAGATACGCAGTATTTT. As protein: CASKEATSTDTQYF.

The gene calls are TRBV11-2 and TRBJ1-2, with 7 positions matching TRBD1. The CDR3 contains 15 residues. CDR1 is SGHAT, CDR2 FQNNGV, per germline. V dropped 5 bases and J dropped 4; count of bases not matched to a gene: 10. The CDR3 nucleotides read TGTGCCAGCAGCCAAGGACAGGCTAAATCCTATGGCTACACCTTC. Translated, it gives CASSQGQAKSYGYTF.

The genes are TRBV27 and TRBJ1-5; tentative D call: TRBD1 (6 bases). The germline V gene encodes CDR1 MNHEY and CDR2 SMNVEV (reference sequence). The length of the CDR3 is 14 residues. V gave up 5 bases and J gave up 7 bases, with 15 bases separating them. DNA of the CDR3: TGTGCCAGCAGTGCTTCAGGGGTCGGACAGCCCCAGCATTTT. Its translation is CASSASGVGQPQHF.

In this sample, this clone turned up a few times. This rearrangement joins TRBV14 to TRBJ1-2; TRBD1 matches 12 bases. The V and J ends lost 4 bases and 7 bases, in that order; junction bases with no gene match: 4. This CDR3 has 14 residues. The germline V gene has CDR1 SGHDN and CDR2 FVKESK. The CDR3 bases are TGTGCCAGCAGCCGGGACAGGGGGCAAGGTGGCTACACCTTC. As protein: CASSRDRGQGGYTF.

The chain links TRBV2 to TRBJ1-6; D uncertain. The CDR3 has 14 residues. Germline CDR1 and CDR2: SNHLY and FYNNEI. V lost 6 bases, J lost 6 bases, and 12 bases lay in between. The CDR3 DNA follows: TGTGCCAGCAGCCAAACTCGAGGTAATTCACCCCTCCACTTT. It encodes CASSQTRGNSPLHF.

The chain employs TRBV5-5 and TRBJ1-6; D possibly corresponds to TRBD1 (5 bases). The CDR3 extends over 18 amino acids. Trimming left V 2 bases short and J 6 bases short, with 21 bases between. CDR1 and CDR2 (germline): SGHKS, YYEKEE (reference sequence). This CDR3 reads CASSFRSQGSGGNSPLHF. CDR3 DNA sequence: TGTGCCAGCAGCTTCAGATCGCAGGGTTCAGGCGGTAATTCACCCCTCCACTTT.

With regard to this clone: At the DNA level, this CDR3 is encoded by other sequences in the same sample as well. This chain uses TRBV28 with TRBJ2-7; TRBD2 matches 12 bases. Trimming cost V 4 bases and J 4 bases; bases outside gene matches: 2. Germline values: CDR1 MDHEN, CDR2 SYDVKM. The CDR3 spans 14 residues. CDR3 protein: CASSSTSGSYEQYF. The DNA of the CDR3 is TGTGCCAGCAGTTCGACTAGCGGGAGTTACGAGCAGTACTTC.

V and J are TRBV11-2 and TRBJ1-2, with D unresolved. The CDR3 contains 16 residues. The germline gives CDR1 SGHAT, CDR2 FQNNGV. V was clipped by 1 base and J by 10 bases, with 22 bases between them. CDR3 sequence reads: CASSLGGGKAFGIYTF. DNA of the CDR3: TGTGCCAGCAGCTTAGGAGGTGGCAAAGCTTTTGGTATCTACACCTTC.

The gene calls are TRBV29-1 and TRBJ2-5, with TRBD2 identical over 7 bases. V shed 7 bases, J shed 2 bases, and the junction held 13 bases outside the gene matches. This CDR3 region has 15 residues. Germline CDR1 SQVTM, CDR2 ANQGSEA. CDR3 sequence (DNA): TGCAGCGCCCCATTTAGGGCGGGGGAACAAGAGACCCAGTACTTC. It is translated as CSAPFRAGEQETQYF.

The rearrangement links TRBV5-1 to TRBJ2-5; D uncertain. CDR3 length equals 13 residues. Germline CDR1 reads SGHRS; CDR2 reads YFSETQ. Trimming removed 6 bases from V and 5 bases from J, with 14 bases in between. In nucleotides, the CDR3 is TGCGCCAGCACATTCGTTTCGAGGGAGACCCAGTACTTC. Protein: CASTFVSRETQYF. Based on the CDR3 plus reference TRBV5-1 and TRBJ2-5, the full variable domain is KAGVTQTPRYLIKTRGQQVTLSCSPISGHRSVSWYQQTPGQGLQFLFEYFSETQRNKGNFPGRFSGRQFSNSRSEMNVSTLELGDSALYLCASTFVSRETQYFGPGTRLLVL.

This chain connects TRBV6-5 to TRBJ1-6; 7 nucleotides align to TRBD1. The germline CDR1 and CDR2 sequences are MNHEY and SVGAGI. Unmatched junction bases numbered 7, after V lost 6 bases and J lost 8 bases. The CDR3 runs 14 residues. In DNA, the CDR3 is TGTGCCAGCAGCCGACAGGGTGCGGATTCACCCCTCCACTTT. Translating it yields CASSRQGADSPLHF.

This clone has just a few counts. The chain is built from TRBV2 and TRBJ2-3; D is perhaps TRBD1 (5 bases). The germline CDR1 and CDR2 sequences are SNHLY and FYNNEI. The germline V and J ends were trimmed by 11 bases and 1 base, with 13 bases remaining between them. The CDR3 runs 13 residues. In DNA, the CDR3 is TGTGCCGGCCAGGGCGTCGGCACAGATACGCAGTATTTT. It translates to CAGQGVGTDTQYF.

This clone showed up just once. The DNA of the CDR3 is TGTGCCAGCAGTCGCGGACAGGCTAACTATGGCTACACCTTC. Translation: CASSRGQANYGYTF. The genes are TRBV28 and TRBJ1-2; 7 positions agree with TRBD1. CDR3 length: 14 amino acids. J gave up 0 bases and V 5 bases, and 3 bases lay outside the gene matches. The germline V gene has CDR1 MDHEN and CDR2 SYDVKM.

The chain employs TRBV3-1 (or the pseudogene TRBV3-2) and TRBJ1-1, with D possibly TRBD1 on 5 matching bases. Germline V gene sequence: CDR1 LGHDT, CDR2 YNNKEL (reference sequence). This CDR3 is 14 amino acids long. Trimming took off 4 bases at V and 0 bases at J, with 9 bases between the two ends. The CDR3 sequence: CASSPGQVNTEAFF. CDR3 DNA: TGTGCCAGCAGCCCTGGACAAGTGAACACTGAAGCTTTCTTT.

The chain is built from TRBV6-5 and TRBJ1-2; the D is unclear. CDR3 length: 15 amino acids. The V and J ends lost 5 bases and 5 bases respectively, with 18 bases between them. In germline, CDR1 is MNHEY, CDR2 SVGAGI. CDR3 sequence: CASSLVLVGKYGYTF. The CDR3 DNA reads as TGTGCCAGCAGTCTAGTCCTTGTGGGTAAATATGGCTACACCTTC.

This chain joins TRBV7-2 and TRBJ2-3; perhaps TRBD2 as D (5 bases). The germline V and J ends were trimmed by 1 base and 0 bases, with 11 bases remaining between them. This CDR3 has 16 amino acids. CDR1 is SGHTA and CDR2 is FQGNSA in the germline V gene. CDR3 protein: CASSLGVGGSTDTQYF. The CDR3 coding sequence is TGTGCCAGCAGCTTAGGCGTTGGCGGGAGCACAGATACGCAGTATTTT.

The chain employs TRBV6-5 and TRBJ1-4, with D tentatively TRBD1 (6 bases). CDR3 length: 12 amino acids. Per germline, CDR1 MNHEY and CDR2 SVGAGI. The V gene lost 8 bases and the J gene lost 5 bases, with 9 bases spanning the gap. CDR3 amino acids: CASRRGNEKLFF. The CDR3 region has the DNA TGTGCCAGCCGAAGGGGGAATGAAAAACTGTTTTTT.

CDR3: CASSIRGVNTEAFF. In nucleotides, the CDR3 is TGTGCCAGTAGTATCCGGGGGGTGAACACTGAAGCTTTCTTT. V is TRBV19 and J is TRBJ1-1, with D perhaps matching TRBD1 (5 bases). Per the germline V gene, CDR1 is LNHDA and CDR2 is SQIVND (reference sequence). This CDR3 spans 14 amino acids. Trimming stripped 3 bases from V and 0 bases from J, with 8 bases between.

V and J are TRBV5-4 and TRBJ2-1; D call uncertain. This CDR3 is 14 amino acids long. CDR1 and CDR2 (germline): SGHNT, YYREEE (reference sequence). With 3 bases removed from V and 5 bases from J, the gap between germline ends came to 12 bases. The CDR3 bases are TGTGCCAGCAGCTCCCCTACTGCGGACAATGAGCAGTTCTTC. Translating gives CASSSPTADNEQFF.